The clone carrying this T cell receptor beta chain has at least ten counts. Lactation, pregnancy, other autoimmune disease or uncontrolled infection led to exclusion of patients. Every diagnosis used clinical symptoms, serum thyroxine and TRAb, thyroid ultrasound and orbital computed tomography. Amplified TCR beta CDR3 regions came from RNA transcripts. When the TCR CDR3 underwent first-round RT-PCR, the HTBI primer set was used. Each CDR3 protein is one row after TCRdb ran MiXCR on the multiplex PCR reads. The sample yields about 640,000 distinct CDR3 sequences, 20% seen once. The data originate from a study of T cells in Graves' hyperthyroidism and ophthalmopathy. For the study at large: Peripheral blood was secured at the point of initial diagnosis, before any treatment.

This CDR3 has 15 residues. The V gene lost 1 base and the J gene lost 3 bases, with 13 bases spanning the gap. Germline V gene sequence: CDR1 SEHNR, CDR2 FQNEAQ (reference sequence). The sample taken for sequencing was blood. This receptor was taken from a young man with Graves' ophthalmopathy. The chain is built from TRBV7-9 and TRBJ2-7; no reliable D call. The CDR3 region has the DNA TGTGCCAGCAGCTTAGAAGGGTCACCCAACTACGAGCAGTACTTC. This codes for CASSLEGSPNYEQYF.